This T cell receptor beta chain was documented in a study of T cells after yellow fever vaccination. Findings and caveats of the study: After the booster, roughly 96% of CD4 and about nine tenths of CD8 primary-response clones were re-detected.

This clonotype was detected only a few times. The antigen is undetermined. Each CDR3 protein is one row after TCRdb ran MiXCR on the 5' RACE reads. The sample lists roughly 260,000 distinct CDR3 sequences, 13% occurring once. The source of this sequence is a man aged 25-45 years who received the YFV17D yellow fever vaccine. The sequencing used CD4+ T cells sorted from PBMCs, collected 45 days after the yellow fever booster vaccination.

CDR3: CASLPRAGDTDTQYF. CDR3 in DNA: TGTGCCAGCCTCCCGCGAGCGGGAGACACAGATACGCAGTATTTT. V is TRBV18 and J is TRBJ2-3; 8 nucleotides align to TRBD2. The CDR3 has 15 amino acids. Germline V gene sequence: CDR1 KGHSH, CDR2 LQKENI. The trim removed 8 bases at V and 2 bases at J, leaving 9 bases unmatched.